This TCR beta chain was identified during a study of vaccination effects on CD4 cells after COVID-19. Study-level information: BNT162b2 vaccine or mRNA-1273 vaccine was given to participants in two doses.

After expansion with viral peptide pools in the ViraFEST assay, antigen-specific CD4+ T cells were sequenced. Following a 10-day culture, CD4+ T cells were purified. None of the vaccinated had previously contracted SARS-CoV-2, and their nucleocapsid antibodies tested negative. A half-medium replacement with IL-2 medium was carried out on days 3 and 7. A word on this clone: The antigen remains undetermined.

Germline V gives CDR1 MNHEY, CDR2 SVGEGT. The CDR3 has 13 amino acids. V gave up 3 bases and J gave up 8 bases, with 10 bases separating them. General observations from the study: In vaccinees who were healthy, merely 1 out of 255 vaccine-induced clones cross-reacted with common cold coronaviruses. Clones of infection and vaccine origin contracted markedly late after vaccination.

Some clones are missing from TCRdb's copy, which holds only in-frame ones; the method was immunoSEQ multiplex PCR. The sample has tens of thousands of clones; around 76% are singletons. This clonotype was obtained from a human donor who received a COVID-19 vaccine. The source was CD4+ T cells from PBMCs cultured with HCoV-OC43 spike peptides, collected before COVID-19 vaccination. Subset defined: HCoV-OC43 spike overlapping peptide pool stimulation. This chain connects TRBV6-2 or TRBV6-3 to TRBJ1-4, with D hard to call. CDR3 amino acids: CASSYVEEEKLFF. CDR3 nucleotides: TGTGCCAGCAGTTATGTCGAGGAGGAAAAACTGTTTTTT.